This TCR gamma chain derives from a study of gamma-delta chains in newborns, infants, children (dated by TCRdb to between 2018 and 2020). With respect to the entire study: In the study title, it is stated that polyclonal expansion of innate gammadelta T cells is driven by microbial exposure immediately after birth. The study investigated how microbial exposure shaped innate gammadelta T cell populations in human newborns immediately after birth.

The CDR3 spans 18 residues, from the cysteine through the phenylalanine. Just CDR3 DNA is preserved here, 54 bases in frame from base 1. The CDR1 and CDR2 encoded by the germline V gene (reference sequence) are GITISATS and ISYDGTV. The germline V end is reduced by 2 bases and the J end by 7 bases; junction bases left unmatched: 11. TCRdb names Illumina MiSeq as the instrument used. TCRdb reprocessed the public reads with the caller CATT; rows with the same DNA were merged afterwards. The sample includes about 2,700 gamma-chain clones, with roughly 28% observed a single time. About 20% of the sample belongs to the ten largest clones. Notes on this clone: The target of this receptor is not known. Per-nucleotide qualities are absent, and no much larger clonotype sits a single base away.

This TCR came from a child who was a newborn, infant or young child, either healthy, febrile or measles-vaccinated (not recorded which). Sequences were obtained from blood. This chain joins TRGV9 to TRGJP. The CDR3: CALWEEGRLELGKKIKVF. The DNA is TGTGCCTTGTGGGAGGAAGGGAGGCTGGAGTTGGGCAAAAAAATCAAGGTATTT.